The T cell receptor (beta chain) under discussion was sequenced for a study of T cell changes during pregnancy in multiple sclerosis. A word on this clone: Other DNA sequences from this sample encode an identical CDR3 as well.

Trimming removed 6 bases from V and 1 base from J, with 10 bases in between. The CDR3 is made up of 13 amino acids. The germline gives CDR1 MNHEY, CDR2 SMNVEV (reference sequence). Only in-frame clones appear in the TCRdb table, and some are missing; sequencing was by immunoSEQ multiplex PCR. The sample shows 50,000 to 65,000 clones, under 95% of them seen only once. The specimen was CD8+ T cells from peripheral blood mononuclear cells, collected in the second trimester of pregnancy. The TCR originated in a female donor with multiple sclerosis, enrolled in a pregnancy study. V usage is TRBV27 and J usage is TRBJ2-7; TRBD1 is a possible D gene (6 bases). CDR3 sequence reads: CASSLTGSYEQYF. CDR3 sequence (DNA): TGTGCCAGCAGCCTTACAGGGTCCTACGAGCAGTACTTC.